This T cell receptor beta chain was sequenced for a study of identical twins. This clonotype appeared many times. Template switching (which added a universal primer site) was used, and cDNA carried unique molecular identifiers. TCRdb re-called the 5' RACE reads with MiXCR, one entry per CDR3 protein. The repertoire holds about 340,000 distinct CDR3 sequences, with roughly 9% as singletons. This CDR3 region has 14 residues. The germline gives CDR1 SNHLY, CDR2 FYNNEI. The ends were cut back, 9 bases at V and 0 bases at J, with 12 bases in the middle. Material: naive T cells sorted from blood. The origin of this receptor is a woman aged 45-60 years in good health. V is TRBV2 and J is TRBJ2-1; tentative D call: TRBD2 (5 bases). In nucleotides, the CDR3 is TGTGCCAGTATGGACTCAAGCTCCTACAATGAGCAGTTCTTC. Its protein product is CASMDSSSYNEQFF. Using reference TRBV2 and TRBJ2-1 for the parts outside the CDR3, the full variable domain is EPEVTQTPSHQVTQMGQEVILRCVPISNHLYFYWYRQILGQKVEFLVSFYNNEISEKSEIFDDQFSVERPDGSNFTLKIRSTKLEDSAMYFCASMDSSSYNEQFFGPGTRLTVL.